The clone carrying this TCR beta chain was detected only a few times. What it recognizes is unknown. Each CDR3 protein is one row after TCRdb ran MiXCR on the RT-PCR reads. The profile covers more than 200,000 distinct CDR3 sequences, with 12% appearing a single time and under 10% taken by the ten largest. The data belong to a study of response to subunit inactivated influenza vaccine. Overall study results and limits: T cells newly recruited by each seasonal influenza vaccination are few, the authors suggested.

This TCR was sampled from a man aged 50-59 years who received an inactivated influenza vaccine. Sequencing was performed on non-naive T cells sorted from PBMCs, taken 14 to 15 days before vaccination.

The CDR3 DNA is TGCAGTGCAACACAGGGGAGGGGCGACACTGAAGCTTTCTTT. It codes for CSATQGRGDTEAFF. This sequence joins TRBV20-1 and TRBJ1-1; 7 bases agree with TRBD1. CDR1 is DFQATT and CDR2 is SNEGSKA in the germline V gene (reference sequence). This CDR3 has 14 amino acids. V shed 6 bases and J 3 bases; nucleotides not matched to a gene: 10.